Below, 21 T cell receptor beta chains from the same sample are listed, as sequenced in a study of cytomegalovirus exposure and HLA in healthy donors. In the PCR, 60 Vbeta and 13 Jbeta primers were used. TCRdb's table, derived via immunoSEQ multiplex PCR, lists solely in-frame clones and lacks some. The table shows approximately 170,000 clones, with roughly 80% occurring only once. What was sequenced was PBMCs. All receptors come from a human donor in good health.

This chain uses TRBV7-9 with TRBJ2-2, with D maybe TRBD2 (6 bases). V was pared by 1 base and J by 6 bases, with 6 bases between. The CDR3 totals 13 residues. The V gene's germline CDR1 is SEHNR and CDR2 FQNEAQ (reference sequence). This chain's CDR3 is CASSLGGAGELFF. DNA of the CDR3: TGTGCCAGCAGCTTAGGGGGGGCCGGGGAGCTGTTTTTT.

The chain recombines TRBV7-3 with TRBJ2-7; no firm D call. V was cut by 1 base and J by 3 bases, with 10 bases left in between. Per germline, CDR1 SGHTA and CDR2 FQGTGA. The CDR3 consists of 14 residues. The CDR3, as DNA: TGTGCCAGCAGCTTAAGCGGCAGAGACTACGAGCAGTACTTC. This codes for CASSLSGRDYEQYF. Full variable domain (missing parts from reference TRBV7-3 and TRBJ2-7): GAGVSQTPSNKVTEKGKYVELRCDPISGHTALYWYRQSLGQGPEFLIYFQGTGAADDSGLPNDRFFAVRPEGSVSTLKIQRTERGDSAVYLCASSLSGRDYEQYFGPGTRLTVT.

This clone was seen a handful of times. The J gene is TRBJ2-3, the V gene TRBV6-1, with D possibly being TRBD2 (6 bases). Germline CDR1 MNHNS, CDR2 SASEGT. With 6 bases removed from V and 0 bases from J, the gap between germline ends came to 10 bases. The CDR3 loop spans 14 amino acids. For the CDR3, the DNA is TGTGCCAGCAGGAATAGCGGCAGCACAGATACGCAGTATTTT. It yields the protein CASRNSGSTDTQYF.

V gene TRBV4-3 combines with J gene TRBJ2-7, with a tentative D call TRBD1 (5 bases). The CDR3 covers 15 residues. Looked up from germline, CDR1 is LGHNA and CDR2 is YSLEER. V was trimmed by 0 bases and J by 6 bases, leaving 15 bases between them. The CDR3 nucleotides read TGCGCCAGCAGCCAAGATCCAGGGCAGGGCGGCGAGCAGTACTTC. It translates to CASSQDPGQGGEQYF.

The chain uses TRBV7-3 and TRBJ2-3; 8 positions match TRBD1. The CDR3 runs 15 residues. Germline loops: CDR1 SGHTA, CDR2 FQGTGA. V shed 5 bases and J 6 bases; nucleotides not matched to a gene: 10. CDR3 coding DNA: TGTGCCAGCAGCGGCGGACAGGGAGGATACGATACGCAGTATTTT. Its translation: CASSGGQGGYDTQYF.

This chain connects TRBV7-2 to TRBJ1-2; tentative D call: TRBD1 (6 bases). In germline, CDR1 is SGHTA, CDR2 FQGNSA. V was trimmed by 2 bases and J by 3 bases, leaving 16 bases between them. This CDR3 has 16 amino acids. CDR3 DNA: TGTGCCAGCAGCTTATCCACGGGGGGCTCCCACTATGGCTACACCTTC. Its translation is CASSLSTGGSHYGYTF.

The sample holds one count of this clone. The CDR3 DNA reads TGTGCCAGCAGCCCCCACGGCTACGAGCAGTACTTC. This translates into CASSPHGYEQYF. This rearrangement joins TRBV11-2 to TRBJ2-7; D is undetermined. This CDR3 has 12 residues. CDR1 is SGHAT and CDR2 is FQNNGV in the germline V gene. Between the trimmed V and J ends, which lost 5 bases and 3 bases, there was a span of 8 bases.

V gene TRBV9 combines with J gene TRBJ1-2; no definite D call. Looked up from germline, CDR1 is SGDLS and CDR2 is YYNGEE. Trimming left V 1 base short and J 3 bases short, with 13 bases between. This CDR3 is built from 15 residues. CDR3: CASSVSVVGHYGYTF. In DNA, the CDR3 is TGTGCCAGCAGCGTATCGGTTGTTGGTCACTATGGCTACACCTTC.

V and J are TRBV7-2 and TRBJ2-1; 8 nucleotides match TRBD1. Germline trimming cut 5 bases from V and 2 bases from J; bases unmatched to any gene: 11. The CDR3 covers 17 residues. The germline V gene encodes CDR1 SGHTA and CDR2 FQGNSA. The CDR3 region is CASSPRSGGLTYNEQFF. As DNA, the CDR3 is TGTGCCAGCAGCCCCCGATCAGGGGGCCTTACCTACAATGAGCAGTTCTTC.

The chain carries TRBV7-9 and TRBJ2-7; a weak D match, TRBD1 (5 bases). CDR1 SEHNR and CDR2 FQNEAQ come from the germline V gene (reference sequence). The CDR3 totals 12 residues. V was clipped by 6 bases and J by 7 bases, with 13 bases between them. The CDR3 bases are TGTGCCAGCAGTGGGCAGGGTCAGGAGCAGTACTTC. As protein: CASSGQGQEQYF.

In this sample, this clone turned up a few times. This sequence joins TRBV6-5 and TRBJ1-6; D is ambiguous. With 8 bases removed from V and 10 bases from J, the gap between germline ends came to 15 bases. The CDR3 has 13 amino acids. Germline CDR1 and CDR2: MNHEY and SVGAGI. The CDR3 protein is CASSRRVESPLHF. The CDR3 DNA is TGTGCCAGCTCCAGGAGGGTCGAATCACCCCTCCACTTT.

This clone was seen only once. J is TRBJ1-6 and V is TRBV4-3, with D possibly TRBD1 on 5 matching bases. CDR1 LGHNA and CDR2 YSLEER come from the germline V gene. Trimming took 5 bases from V and 8 from J, leaving 13 bases between them. This CDR3 spans 14 amino acids. The CDR3 loop is CASSIGGSYSPLHF. CDR3 nucleotides: TGCGCCAGCAGCATCGGGGGTTCGTATTCACCCCTCCACTTT.

This clone turned up a few times. The chain links TRBV4-1 to TRBJ2-2, with 14 positions matching TRBD2. Germline CDR1 is MGHRA and CDR2 is YSYEKL. The length of the CDR3 is 18 residues. Losses at the gene ends were 1 base for V and 4 bases for J; bases not matched to a gene: 5. CDR3 bases: TGCGCCAGCAGCCAAGGGGGACTAGCGGGGGTCGGCACCGGGGAGCTGTTTTTT. Translation gives CASSQGGLAGVGTGELFF.

The genes are TRBV5-6 and TRBJ1-1; 10 nucleotides align to TRBD1. The CDR3 has 15 residues. With V trimmed by 0 bases and J by 4 bases, 3 bases remained unmatched. The germline CDR1 and CDR2 sequences are SGHDT and YYEEEE. CDR3 bases: TGTGCCAGCAGCTTGGCTCGGACAGGGGGCACTGAAGCTTTCTTT. Its protein product is CASSLARTGGTEAFF.

This clone appeared once. The rearrangement joins TRBV4-1 to TRBJ2-3; TRBD1 matches at 12 bases. Germline CDR1 MGHRA, CDR2 YSYEKL. Unmatched junction bases numbered 6, after V lost 1 base and J lost 1 base. This CDR3 region has 18 residues. The CDR3 reads CASSQGGTGGFGTDTQYF. The CDR3 region has the DNA TGCGCCAGCAGCCAAGGAGGGACAGGGGGCTTTGGCACAGATACGCAGTATTTT.

V is TRBV18 and J is TRBJ2-5, with 8 nucleotides matching TRBD1. The CDR3 sequence is 15 residues long. V lost 3 bases, J lost 2 bases, and 5 bases stayed unmatched. CDR1 is KGHSH, CDR2 LQKENI, per germline. The CDR3 loop is CASSPRQGMQETQYF. The DNA for the CDR3 is TGTGCCAGCTCACCTCGACAGGGGATGCAAGAGACCCAGTACTTC.

This chain connects TRBV6-5 to TRBJ1-2; 7 bases align to TRBD1. This CDR3 has 14 residues. V was pared by 6 bases and J by 7 bases, with 11 bases of the junction left unmatched. Looked up from germline, CDR1 is MNHEY and CDR2 is SVGAGI. The CDR3 loop is CASSPQGGGGGYTF. The CDR3 DNA follows: TGTGCCAGCAGCCCTCAAGGGGGCGGTGGTGGCTACACCTTC.

This clone was counted a few times. This chain joins TRBV11-2 and TRBJ2-7; 8 nucleotides line up with TRBD2. Germline CDR1 SGHAT, CDR2 FQNNGV. Trimming took 3 bases from V and 2 from J; bases not matched to a gene: 6. CDR3 length: 15 residues. For the CDR3, the DNA is TGTGCCAGCAGCTTCCGGCGGGGGGAGGCCTACGAGCAGTACTTC. Encoded protein: CASSFRRGEAYEQYF.

The gene calls are TRBV5-4 and TRBJ1-4; 8 bases line up with TRBD1. This CDR3 contains 15 residues. The V and J ends lost 4 bases and 6 bases, in that order; junction bases with no gene match: 8. Germline CDR1 reads SGHNT; CDR2 reads YYREEE (reference sequence). The chain's CDR3 is CASSKPGGSDEKLFF. CDR3 sequence (DNA): TGTGCCAGCAGCAAACCAGGGGGCAGTGATGAAAAACTGTTTTTT.

There are a few counts of this clone. For the CDR3, the DNA is TGTGCCAGCAGTTTTGGACAGGGGCCTTACGAGCAGTACTTC. It encodes CASSFGQGPYEQYF. V and J are TRBV6-5 and TRBJ2-7; 9 bases line up with TRBD1. Germline V gene lookup returns CDR1 MNHEY and CDR2 SVGAGI. The CDR3 spans 14 residues. The ends lost 4 bases at V and 4 bases at J; junction bases unmatched: 5.

Turning to this clone: This sample includes further DNA sequences coding for the same CDR3. This rearrangement joins TRBV4-1 to TRBJ2-7, with 8 bases lining up with TRBD2. V trimming: 3 bases; J trimming: 2 bases; junction bases outside the gene matches: 0. Germline CDR1 reads MGHRA; CDR2 reads YSYEKL. The CDR3 totals 13 residues. The CDR3 DNA is TGCGCCAGCAGCCAGGGACTAGCCTACGAGCAGTACTTC. Translated, it gives CASSQGLAYEQYF.